This passage covers 17 T cell receptor beta chains from one sample sequenced in a study of CD8 T cells in ankylosing spondylitis. TCRdb re-called the 5' RACE reads with MiXCR, one entry per CDR3 protein. In the table there are some 340,000 distinct CDR3 sequences, under 15% of which are singletons. The sample taken for sequencing was blood, either unsorted or a sorted T cell fraction (not recorded which). These receptors all stem from a male donor with ankylosing spondylitis or in good health (not recorded which).

CDR3 in DNA: TGTGCCAGTAGTCCCTCGGAGAACAGGGACTACGAGCAGTACTTC. Residues: CASSPSENRDYEQYF. The chain couples TRBV19 to TRBJ2-7; a weak D match, TRBD1 (6 bases). The CDR3 runs 15 residues. Between the trimmed V and J ends, which lost 5 bases and 3 bases, there was a span of 17 bases. Germline V gene data show CDR1 as LNHDA and CDR2 as SQIVND (reference sequence).

The chain carries TRBV9 and TRBJ2-3, with 8 bases that match TRBD2. The CDR3 sequence is 15 residues long. Germline CDR1 reads SGDLS; CDR2 reads YYNGEE. Germline trimming cut 3 bases from V and 1 base from J; bases unmatched to any gene: 4. The CDR3: CASSASSGRTDTQYF. As DNA, the CDR3 is TGTGCCAGCAGCGCGTCTAGCGGGCGCACAGATACGCAGTATTTT.

The chain links TRBV6-1 to TRBJ2-1, with 9 bases identical to TRBD2. The CDR3 is 15 amino acids. Germline-derived CDR1 and CDR2 are MNHNS and SASEGT. Trimming at V came to 8 bases and at J to 1 base, leaving 6 bases not matched to a gene. The CDR3 nucleotides are TGTGCCAGCGCTAGCGGGACCCCATCCTACAATGAGCAGTTCTTC. Its translation is CASASGTPSYNEQFF.

This clonotype was observed a handful of times. The genes are TRBV15 and TRBJ2-3; tentatively, D is TRBD1 or TRBD2 (5 bases each). This CDR3 has 17 residues. Trimming stripped 3 bases from V and 0 bases from J, with 16 bases between. Germline V gene lookup returns CDR1 LNHNV and CDR2 YYDKDF (reference sequence). In DNA form, the CDR3 reads TGTGCCACCAGCAGTTCCGGGTGGGGGATAAGCACAGATACGCAGTATTTT. It is translated as CATSSSGWGISTDTQYF.

This clonotype has only a few counts. The genes are TRBV5-1 and TRBJ1-1; the D gene is possibly TRBD1 (6 bases). Trimming removed 4 bases from V and 5 bases from J, with 18 bases in between. The germline V gene encodes CDR1 SGHRS and CDR2 YFSETQ. The CDR3 totals 15 residues. The CDR3: CASSGTQGGGTEAFF. In DNA, the CDR3 is TGCGCCAGCAGCGGCACCCAGGGAGGGGGGACTGAAGCTTTCTTT.

The chain carries TRBV12-5 and TRBJ1-4, with D possibly matching TRBD1 (6 bases). In germline, CDR1 is LGHNT, CDR2 FRNRAP. The CDR3 has 12 residues. V was pared by 7 bases and J by 8 bases, with 11 bases between. CDR3 in DNA: TGTGCTAGTGCAAAGGGGGAGGAAAAACTGTTTTTT. Its protein product is CASAKGEEKLFF.

This clonotype turned up a few times. The gene calls are TRBV12-3 or TRBV12-4 and TRBJ2-6; 7 nucleotides align to TRBD2. The CDR3 contains 14 residues. V gave up 8 bases and J gave up 2 bases; unmatched junction bases: 3. The DNA for the CDR3 is TGTGCCAGCGGACGGGGGGCTGGGGCCAACGTCCTGACTTTC. It yields the protein CASGRGAGANVLTF.

V gene TRBV20-1 combines with J gene TRBJ2-2; the D is unclear. V dropped 0 bases and J dropped 7 bases, with 6 bases sitting between them. Germline V gene lookup returns CDR1 DFQATT and CDR2 SNEGSKA (reference sequence). This CDR3 comprises 12 residues. The CDR3 region is CSARDLFGELFF. In nucleotides, the CDR3 is TGCAGTGCTAGAGATCTATTCGGGGAGCTGTTTTTT.

This clonotype was seen at least ten times. The chain is built from TRBV5-1 and TRBJ2-7; possibly TRBD2 for D (7 bases). The CDR3 extends over 14 amino acids. V was shortened by 0 bases and J by 3 bases, with 10 bases between the two germline ends. Germline V gene data show CDR1 as SGHRS and CDR2 as YFSETQ. CDR3 bases: TGCGCCAGCAGCTTGGAGGGGGGGAGCTACGAGCAGTACTTC. Its translation is CASSLEGGSYEQYF.

This clonotype was detected many times. This chain joins TRBV5-1 and TRBJ2-6; D is perhaps TRBD2 (6 bases). The CDR3 length is 16 residues. Germline-derived CDR1 and CDR2 are SGHRS and YFSETQ. Trimming took off 4 bases at V and 6 bases at J, with 17 bases between the two ends. CDR3: CASSLDPGRKANVLTF. The DNA for the CDR3 is TGCGCCAGCAGCCTGGACCCAGGGAGGAAGGCCAACGTCCTGACTTTC.

This clonotype was counted a few times. The genes are TRBV5-1 and TRBJ2-1; D not certain. Per germline, CDR1 SGHRS and CDR2 YFSETQ. Trimming took off 0 bases at V and 7 bases at J, with 14 bases between the two ends. The CDR3 is 15 residues long. For the CDR3, the DNA is TGCGCCAGCAGCTTGGTGGTAGCACAATCGAATGAGCAGTTCTTC. Residues: CASSLVVAQSNEQFF.

The chain links TRBV5-6 to TRBJ2-5; D perhaps matches TRBD1 (5 bases). Germline CDR1 reads SGHDT; CDR2 reads YYEEEE. The CDR3 extends over 13 amino acids. Trimming cost V 1 base and J 7 bases, with 11 bases left between them. Here the CDR3 DNA reads TGTGCCAGCAGCTTGACCCCCCAGGGGACCCAGTACTTC. As protein: CASSLTPQGTQYF.

The chain links TRBV4-2 to TRBJ2-5; a possible D gene is TRBD2 (5 bases). This CDR3 is built from 16 residues. CDR1 is LGHNA, CDR2 YNFKEQ, per germline. V was clipped by 1 base and J by 4 bases, with 16 bases between them. In DNA form, the CDR3 reads TGTGCCAGCAGCCAAGGGGCTGAGCGGCGTGGAGAGACCCAGTACTTC. This encodes CASSQGAERRGETQYF.

A few counts support this clonotype. The rearrangement uses TRBV7-9 and TRBJ2-3; no clear D gene. The CDR3 has 12 residues. V gave up 9 bases and J gave up 1 base, with 8 bases separating them. CDR1 is SEHNR, CDR2 FQNEAQ, per germline (reference sequence). The CDR3 region has the DNA TGTGCCAGTCTTACGCGCACAGATACGCAGTATTTT. This gives the protein CASLTRTDTQYF.

This clonotype was detected only a few times. The chain carries TRBV5-1 and TRBJ2-1; TRBD1 agrees at 9 bases. Germline loops: CDR1 SGHRS, CDR2 YFSETQ. The J segment lost 1 base and the V segment lost 3 bases, leaving 2 bases of the junction unmatched. The CDR3 extends over 15 amino acids. The DNA of the CDR3 is TGCGCCAGCAGCTATGGACAGGGGTCCTACAATGAGCAGTTCTTC. Amino acid sequence: CASSYGQGSYNEQFF.

In DNA form, the CDR3 reads TGTGCCAGCAGCGGCGGGGGGCCCCATACGCAGTATTTT. Encoded protein: CASSGGGPHTQYF. The J gene is TRBJ2-3, the V gene TRBV2; 8 positions match TRBD2. Per the germline V gene, CDR1 is SNHLY and CDR2 is FYNNEI. Trimming took 6 bases from V and 7 from J; bases not matched to a gene: 6. This CDR3 comprises 13 residues.

The J gene is TRBJ1-2, the V gene TRBV5-6; the D gene is possibly TRBD1 (5 bases). The germline V and J ends were trimmed by 5 bases and 0 bases, with 17 bases remaining between them. The CDR3 spans 16 residues. Germline CDR1 SGHDT, CDR2 YYEEEE. In DNA form, the CDR3 reads TGTGCCAGCAGGCCTGGTGGGCCGACAGCTAACTATGGCTACACCTTC. This gives the protein CASRPGGPTANYGYTF.